Below, 23 T cell receptor beta chains from the same sample are listed, as sequenced in a study of brain T cells in children with intractable seizures. Time point noted: blood from clinic visit 5 months post-surgery; TSC patient then seizure free. Measured with immunoSEQ multiplex PCR; TCRdb has only the in-frame clones, and not every one. The sample holds about 320,000 clones; more than 85% are singletons and the top ten take around 6%. This sample comprised peripheral blood, obtained less than 6 months after surgery. These receptors were obtained from a boy in the first two years of life with tuberous sclerosis and intractable seizures.

V usage is TRBV4-2 and J usage is TRBJ1-2; 7 bases align to TRBD1. After removal of 1 base from V and 4 bases from J, the junction contained 3 bases not matched to a gene. CDR1 and CDR2 from the germline V gene are LGHNA and YNFKEQ. This CDR3 is built from 14 residues. The CDR3 region has the DNA TGTGCCAGCAGCCAAGGGACAGGTAGCTATGGCTACACCTTC. It yields the protein CASSQGTGSYGYTF.

The V call is TRBV6-2 or TRBV6-3, the J call TRBJ2-7, with D possibly being TRBD2 (6 bases). V was clipped by 0 bases and J by 0 bases, with 12 bases between them. The germline V gene has CDR1 MNHEY and CDR2 SVGEGT. This CDR3 comprises 16 residues. The CDR3 DNA follows: TGTGCCAGCAGTTACTCGATCCGGGAGAGCTCCTACGAGCAGTACTTC. Translated: CASSYSIRESSYEQYF.

V usage is TRBV18 and J usage is TRBJ2-7; D gene ambiguous. Trimming removed 4 bases from V and 0 bases from J, with 4 bases in between. CDR3 size: 12 residues. Germline values: CDR1 KGHSH, CDR2 LQKENI. The CDR3, as DNA: TGTGCCAGCTCACGCCTCTCCTACGAGCAGTACTTC. It translates to CASSRLSYEQYF.

In DNA form, the CDR3 reads TGCAGTGCAAAGGGACCCCAGACCCAGTACTTC. Encoded protein: CSAKGPQTQYF. This chain connects TRBV20-1 to TRBJ2-5; D is tentatively TRBD1 or TRBD2 (5 bases each). V was clipped by 6 bases and J by 6 bases, with 11 bases between them. In germline, CDR1 is DFQATT, CDR2 SNEGSKA (reference sequence). CDR3 length equals 11 residues.

The chain carries TRBV19 and TRBJ2-7; the D gene could be TRBD1 or TRBD2 (5 bases each). Germline CDR1 is LNHDA and CDR2 is SQIVND (reference sequence). The CDR3 is 10 amino acids. Trimming cost V 8 bases and J 6 bases, with 8 bases left between them. DNA of the CDR3: TGTGCCAGTGGGGCGGGCGAGCAGTACTTC. Translating gives CASGAGEQYF.

This chain uses TRBV11-3 with TRBJ2-1, with D maybe TRBD1 (6 bases). V lost 6 bases, J lost 6 bases, and 12 bases lay in between. Germline values: CDR1 SGHNT, CDR2 YENEEA. The CDR3 spans 13 residues. The CDR3 DNA sequence: TGTGCCAGCAGTTTCGGACAGCGCAATGAGCAGTTCTTC. It is translated as CASSFGQRNEQFF. Based on the CDR3 plus reference TRBV11-3 and TRBJ2-1, the full variable domain is EAGVVQSPRYKIIEKKQPVAFWCNPISGHNTLYWYLQNLGQGPELLIRYENEEAVDDSQLPKDRFSAERLKGVDSTLKIQPAELGDSAVYLCASSFGQRNEQFFGPGTRLTVL.

As for this clone: At the DNA level, this CDR3 is encoded by other sequences in the same sample as well. Here the CDR3 reads CASSVGVSSYNEQFF. The CDR3 DNA reads as TGTGCCAGCAGCGTTGGCGTTAGCTCCTACAATGAGCAGTTCTTC. The chain is built from TRBV9 and TRBJ2-1; D is unclear. The CDR3 runs to 15 residues. Trimming cost V 2 bases and J 0 bases, with 9 bases left between them. Per germline, CDR1 SGDLS and CDR2 YYNGEE.

This chain links TRBV19 with TRBJ1-2, with TRBD1 matching 10 bases. V lost 4 bases and J lost 6; bases outside the gene matches: 8. Germline V lookup: CDR1 LNHDA, CDR2 SQIVND (reference sequence). The CDR3 length is 15 residues. The CDR3 here is CASSNPGQGRDGYTF. DNA for the CDR3: TGTGCCAGTAGTAACCCGGGACAGGGGAGGGATGGCTACACCTTC.

The gene calls are TRBV30 and TRBJ2-1; 7 nucleotides line up with TRBD2. Germline V CDR1 and CDR2: GTSNPN, SVGIG (reference sequence). Losses at the gene ends were 3 bases for V and 0 bases for J; bases not matched to a gene: 5. The CDR3 covers 15 residues. As DNA, the CDR3 is TGTGCCTGGAGCGCGGGGGTGACCTCCTACAATGAGCAGTTCTTC. This codes for CAWSAGVTSYNEQFF.

The V and J genes are TRBV2 and TRBJ2-5; D perhaps matches TRBD2 (5 bases). Germline V gene sequence: CDR1 SNHLY, CDR2 FYNNEI. Between the trimmed V and J ends, which lost 2 bases and 0 bases, there was a span of 7 bases. The CDR3 length is 14 residues. The CDR3 loop is CASSEIAYQETQYF. CDR3 DNA: TGTGCCAGCAGTGAAATAGCGTACCAAGAGACCCAGTACTTC.

In this sample, this clone turned up once. This chain uses TRBV19 with TRBJ1-2; D unclear. The germline V gene has CDR1 LNHDA and CDR2 SQIVND (reference sequence). V was cut by 4 bases and J by 0 bases, with 12 bases left in between. This CDR3 contains 15 residues. CDR3 DNA: TGTGCCAGTAGTAGAGACATGTGGACTAACTATGGCTACACCTTC. It yields the protein CASSRDMWTNYGYTF. Together with reference TRBV19 and TRBJ1-2, the CDR3 gives the full variable domain: DGGITQSPKYLFRKEGQNVTLSCEQNLNHDAMYWYRQDPGQGLRLIYYSQIVNDFQKGDIAEGYSVSREKKESFPLTVTSAQKNPTAFYLCASSRDMWTNYGYTFGSGTRLTVV.

The V call is TRBV27, the J call TRBJ2-2, with TRBD2 matching 13 bases. There are 18 residues in the CDR3. In germline, CDR1 is MNHEY, CDR2 SMNVEV (reference sequence). J was trimmed by 5 bases and V by 6 bases; bases with no gene match: 12. CDR3 in DNA: TGTGCCAGCAGCCCCACCGGACTAGCGGGAGTATGGACCGGGGAGCTGTTTTTT. It translates to CASSPTGLAGVWTGELFF.

The CDR3 DNA is TGTGCCAGCAGCCCCGGGGGCCAAGAGACCCAGTACTTC. Protein sequence: CASSPGGQETQYF. This chain links TRBV6-5 with TRBJ2-5; possible D gene TRBD2, 6 bases. The V gene's germline CDR1 is MNHEY and CDR2 SVGAGI. The CDR3 totals 13 residues. Between the trimmed V and J ends, which lost 6 bases and 1 base, there was a span of 9 bases.

Concerning this clone itself: The sample holds other DNA sequences that translate to the same CDR3. The chain links TRBV6-1 to TRBJ2-7; 12 bases match TRBD2. The germline gives CDR1 MNHNS, CDR2 SASEGT. This CDR3 comprises 14 residues. Unmatched junction bases numbered 2, after V lost 1 base and J lost 7 bases. The CDR3 DNA follows: TGTGCCAGCAGTGAAGGACTAGCGGGAGATGAGCAGTACTTC. Translating it yields CASSEGLAGDEQYF.

This clone appeared a single time. V usage is TRBV5-4 and J usage is TRBJ2-2; D unresolved. Germline lookup yields CDR1 SGHNT and CDR2 YYREEE (reference sequence). This CDR3 comprises 15 residues. Trimming pared 0 bases from V and 0 bases from J, leaving 6 bases between. For the CDR3, the DNA is TGTGCCAGCAGCTTGGGCCCCGCGAACACCGGGGAGCTGTTTTTT. Amino acid sequence: CASSLGPANTGELFF. Using reference TRBV5-4 and TRBJ2-2 for the parts outside the CDR3, the full variable domain is ETGVTQSPTHLIKTRGQQVTLRCSSQSGHNTVSWYQQALGQGPQFIFQYYREEENGRGNFPPRFSGLQFPNYSSELNVNALELDDSALYLCASSLGPANTGELFFGEGSRLTVL.

The chain employs TRBV13 and TRBJ1-6, with D uncertain. The germline V gene has CDR1 PRHDT and CDR2 FYEKMQ (reference sequence). This CDR3 is built from 16 residues. V was clipped by 2 bases and J by 0 bases, with 8 bases between them. CDR3 amino acids: CASSLRESSYNSPLHF. The CDR3 DNA sequence: TGTGCCAGCAGCTTAAGGGAGAGCTCCTATAATTCACCCCTCCACTTT.

The chain is built from TRBV2 and TRBJ1-2; TRBD1 matches at 9 bases. The CDR3 is 14 residues long. Germline CDR1 SNHLY, CDR2 FYNNEI. The trim removed 6 bases at V and 1 base at J, leaving 3 bases unmatched. The CDR3 reads CASRSGQGNYGYTF. Here the CDR3 DNA reads TGTGCCAGCAGATCGGGACAGGGTAACTATGGCTACACCTTC.

The chain recombines TRBV5-6 with TRBJ2-1; tentatively, D is TRBD1 (6 bases). The CDR3 contains 17 residues. V was cut by 3 bases and J by 0 bases, with 16 bases left in between. Germline V lookup: CDR1 SGHDT, CDR2 YYEEEE. The CDR3 here is CASSWGGGLSSYNEQFF. As DNA, the CDR3 is TGTGCCAGCAGCTGGGGTGGGGGCTTAAGCTCCTACAATGAGCAGTTCTTC.

CDR3 residues: CASSGTKNNEQFF. The CDR3 nucleotides are TGTGCCAGCAGTGGGACTAAAAACAATGAGCAGTTCTTC. V and J are TRBV11-3 and TRBJ2-1, with 7 positions matching TRBD2. Germline lookup yields CDR1 SGHNT and CDR2 YENEEA. The CDR3 spans 13 residues. After removal of 6 bases from V and 5 bases from J, the junction contained 4 bases not matched to a gene.

The V and J genes are TRBV7-6 and TRBJ2-3, with a tentative D call TRBD2 (6 bases). V lost 3 bases to trimming and J lost 2 bases, with 12 bases between them. The CDR3 is made up of 15 amino acids. CDR1 is SGHVS and CDR2 is FNYEAQ in the germline V gene. CDR3 residues: CASSFRDSDTDTQYF. CDR3 nucleotide sequence: TGTGCCAGCAGCTTTAGGGACTCCGACACAGATACGCAGTATTTT.

This chain connects TRBV30 to TRBJ2-7; the D is unclear. There are 14 residues in the CDR3. The germline CDR1 and CDR2 sequences are GTSNPN and SVGIG (reference sequence). V lost 2 bases and J lost 2, with 13 bases in between. In DNA, the CDR3 is TGTGCCTGGAGTCGAAGGATTGAGCCCTACGAGCAGTACTTC. This encodes CAWSRRIEPYEQYF.

The chain combines TRBV20-1 with TRBJ1-5; 12 positions match TRBD1. The length of the CDR3 is 20 residues. The ends lost 3 bases at V and 0 bases at J; junction bases unmatched: 15. Germline CDR1 and CDR2: DFQATT and SNEGSKA (reference sequence). The CDR3 is CSASGLRGQGASYSNQPQHF. In DNA, the CDR3 is TGCAGTGCTAGTGGCCTAAGGGGACAGGGGGCCTCCTATAGCAATCAGCCCCAGCATTTT.

The chain links TRBV9 to TRBJ2-7; possibly TRBD2 for D (6 bases). This CDR3 has 14 amino acids. The ends were cut back, 4 bases at V and 3 bases at J, with 14 bases in the middle. Germline lookup yields CDR1 SGDLS and CDR2 YYNGEE. Here the CDR3 DNA reads TGTGCCAGCAGCAACGGGGGTATGGGCTACGAGCAGTACTTC. The encoded protein is CASSNGGMGYEQYF.